The sequence of this T cell receptor beta chain was determined in a study of blood T cells in healthy people across ages. The study, taken as a whole, reports: The fall in TCR beta diversity per million T cells was roughly linear with age. Strong correlation existed between TCR beta diversity and naive T cell percentage.

This clonotype was recorded many times. The antigen is undetermined. At one end, the junction sequence differs from germline, possibly due to a read error. This CDR3 is 13 amino acids long. A second PCR, run for roughly 7 to 11 cycles, used a sample-barcoded 5' primer plus a J-beta primer mix. A template-switch adaptor with 12 random nucleotides tagged each cDNA molecule. TCRdb re-derived calls from the 5' RACE reads in MiXCR, one entry per CDR3 protein. The sample yields some 900,000 distinct CDR3 sequences, roughly 50% seen once. Sample donors were healthy Caucasian individuals that came from Russia, aged roughly 6 to 90.

The gene calls are TRBV12-3 or TRBV12-4 and TRBJ2-5; D ambiguous. This clonotype was sampled from a man under 40 in good health. The sample comprised blood. CDR3 sequence: CASSFAGKETQYF. Written as DNA, the CDR3 is TGCGCCAGCAGCTTCGCCGGAAAAGAGACCCAGTACTTC.